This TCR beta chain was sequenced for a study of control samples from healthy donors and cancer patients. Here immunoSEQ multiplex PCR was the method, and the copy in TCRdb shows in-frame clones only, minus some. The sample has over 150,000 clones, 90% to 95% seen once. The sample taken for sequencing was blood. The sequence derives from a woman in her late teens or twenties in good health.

In nucleotides, the CDR3 is TGTGCCAGCAGCTTCGGGGAGAACACTGAAGCTTTCTTT. Its protein is CASSFGENTEAFF. This chain joins TRBV7-3 and TRBJ1-1; no clear D gene. The germline V gene encodes CDR1 SGHTA and CDR2 FQGTGA. The CDR3 has 13 residues. Between the trimmed V and J ends, which lost 3 bases and 1 base, there was a span of 6 bases.